The rows below give T cell receptor beta chains drawn from one sample of a study of identical twins. TCRdb analysed the 5' RACE reads with MiXCR anew, one entry per CDR3 protein. The sample has fewer than 500,000 distinct CDR3 sequences; 14% are singletons. The sample was also linked to a second study, of yellow fever vaccine responses in identical twins.

The sequencing input was CD4+ T cells sorted from blood. These receptors all come from a woman under 30 in good health. Both conserved end residues are part of each CDR3. D genes are given only for firm matches. Clone size is shown for a subset of rows, as once, few, many or a class of expanded clone.

J gene: TRBJ2-2; V gene: TRBV7-6; CDR3 length: 14; clone size: many; D gene: NA; CDR3 DNA: TGTGCCAGCAGCCCTGACTTCGGTACCGGGGAGCTGTTTTTT; CDR3 protein: CASSPDFGTGELFF
J gene: TRBJ2-7; V gene: TRBV6-6; CDR3 length: 12; clone size: NA; D gene: NA; CDR3 DNA: TGTGCCAGCCGGAACTCCCCCGCCGAGCAGTACTTC; CDR3 protein: CASRNSPAEQYF
J gene: TRBJ2-1; V gene: TRBV2; CDR3 length: 13; clone size: NA; D gene: NA; CDR3 DNA: TGTGCCAGCAGTGTTGGAGAGGAAAGAGAGCAGTTCTTC; CDR3 protein: CASSVGEEREQFF
J gene: TRBJ2-7; V gene: TRBV12-3/TRBV12-4; CDR3 length: 16; clone size: few; D gene: TRBD1; CDR3 DNA: TGTGCCAGCAGTCCAGGGGGAGCACTTTTCTCCTACGAGCAGTACTTC; CDR3 protein: CASSPGGALFSYEQYF
J gene: TRBJ1-6; V gene: TRBV6-5; CDR3 length: 16; clone size: few; D gene: TRBD1; CDR3 DNA: TGTGCCAGCAGTTACCCGGTTGGACAGGGGAAATCACCCCTCCACTTT; CDR3 protein: CASSYPVGQGKSPLHF
J gene: TRBJ2-2; V gene: TRBV7-7; CDR3 length: 13; clone size: many; D gene: NA; CDR3 DNA: TGTGCTAGCAGCCCGACCGGGGCCGGCGAGCTGTTTTTT; CDR3 protein: CASSPTGAGELFF
J gene: TRBJ1-1; V gene: TRBV9; CDR3 length: 14; clone size: NA; D gene: NA; CDR3 DNA: TGTGCCAGCAGCGTAGGGGGGGTGAACACTGAAGCTTTCTTT; CDR3 protein: CASSVGGVNTEAFF
J gene: TRBJ2-7; V gene: TRBV29-1; CDR3 length: 11; clone size: many; D gene: NA; CDR3 DNA: TGCAGCGTTGGACAGGTTTACGAGCAGTACTTC; CDR3 protein: CSVGQVYEQYF
J gene: TRBJ2-7; V gene: TRBV12-3/TRBV12-4; CDR3 length: 13; clone size: NA; D gene: NA; CDR3 DNA: TGTGCCAGCAGTGAGGGGAGGACCTACGAGCAGTACTTC; CDR3 protein: CASSEGRTYEQYF
J gene: TRBJ2-7; V gene: TRBV4-3; CDR3 length: 14; clone size: few; D gene: TRBD1; CDR3 DNA: TGCGCCAGCAGCCAAGACGGACAGGGGGGCGAGCAGTACTTC; CDR3 protein: CASSQDGQGGEQYF
J gene: TRBJ1-1; V gene: TRBV7-3; CDR3 length: 19; clone size: few; D gene: NA; CDR3 DNA: TGTGCCAGCAGCGACACGATCACACGAACCCAACCCATGAACACTGAAGCTTTCTTT; CDR3 protein: CASSDTITRTQPMNTEAFF
J gene: TRBJ2-1; V gene: TRBV27; CDR3 length: 12; clone size: many; D gene: TRBD2; CDR3 DNA: TGTGCCAGCAGCGAAGCGGGAGGTCCCCAGTTCTTC; CDR3 protein: CASSEAGGPQFF
J gene: TRBJ2-7; V gene: TRBV20-1; CDR3 length: 13; clone size: many; D gene: TRBD1; CDR3 DNA: TGCAGTGCTGGCCAGCCTGGGACAGACGAGCAGTACTTC; CDR3 protein: CSAGQPGTDEQYF
J gene: TRBJ2-1; V gene: TRBV14; CDR3 length: 20; clone size: NA; D gene: TRBD2; CDR3 DNA: TGTGCCAGCAGCCAAGATTCCCCCTATCTAGCGGGGAGAGGGGGTCAGGAGCAGTTCTTC; CDR3 protein: CASSQDSPYLAGRGGQEQFF
J gene: TRBJ2-7; V gene: TRBV7-8; CDR3 length: 14; clone size: many; D gene: TRBD1; CDR3 DNA: TGTGCCAGCAGCTCCCGGGACAGGGCCTACGAGCAGTACTTC; CDR3 protein: CASSSRDRAYEQYF
J gene: TRBJ1-2; V gene: TRBV4-1; CDR3 length: 14; clone size: many; D gene: NA; CDR3 DNA: TGCGCCAGCAGCCAACCCCGGGGGGACTATGGCTACACCTTC; CDR3 protein: CASSQPRGDYGYTF
J gene: TRBJ2-1; V gene: TRBV28; CDR3 length: 13; clone size: many; D gene: TRBD2; CDR3 DNA: TGTGCCAGCAGTCGACCCGACTCGCGGGAGGGGTTCTTC; CDR3 protein: CASSRPDSREGFF
J gene: TRBJ2-7; V gene: TRBV7-2; CDR3 length: 17; clone size: NA; D gene: NA; CDR3 DNA: TGTGCCAGCAGCTTAGCCGGGTATGGGGCGTCCTCCTACGAGCAGTACTTC; CDR3 protein: CASSLAGYGASSYEQYF
J gene: TRBJ2-3; V gene: TRBV29-1; CDR3 length: 15; clone size: few; D gene: TRBD2; CDR3 DNA: TGCAGCGTTGCCCAGGGTAGCGGGAGTACAGATACGCAGTATTTT; CDR3 protein: CSVAQGSGSTDTQYF
J gene: TRBJ2-2; V gene: TRBV28; CDR3 length: 12; clone size: few; D gene: NA; CDR3 DNA: TGTGCCAGCAGTTTACAGTCCGGGGAGCTGTTTTTT; CDR3 protein: CASSLQSGELFF
J gene: TRBJ2-3; V gene: TRBV10-3; CDR3 length: 15; clone size: NA; D gene: TRBD2; CDR3 DNA: TGTGCCGCAAAGCGGGGGGGCCTCAGCACAGATACGCAGTATTTT; CDR3 protein: CAAKRGGLSTDTQYF
J gene: TRBJ2-1; V gene: TRBV20-1; CDR3 length: 14; clone size: few; D gene: TRBD2; CDR3 DNA: TGCAGTGCTATTAACTCAGCGGGAGGTGCTGAGCAGTTCTTC; CDR3 protein: CSAINSAGGAEQFF
J gene: TRBJ2-1; V gene: TRBV6-2/TRBV6-3; CDR3 length: 18; clone size: NA; D gene: NA; CDR3 DNA: TGTGCCAGCAGTTATGACGGGAGCGGGCAGAGCTCCTACAATGAGCAGTTCTTC; CDR3 protein: CASSYDGSGQSSYNEQFF
J gene: TRBJ2-7; V gene: TRBV7-9; CDR3 length: 17; clone size: few; D gene: TRBD1; CDR3 DNA: TGTGCCAGCAGCCATGGGACAGGCTCCCTTAGAGCCTACGAGCAGTACTTC; CDR3 protein: CASSHGTGSLRAYEQYF
J gene: TRBJ1-5; V gene: TRBV29-1; CDR3 length: 13; clone size: few; D gene: NA; CDR3 DNA: TGCAGCGCCTGGGGGGGCCCCAATCAGCCCCAGCATTTT; CDR3 protein: CSAWGGPNQPQHF
J gene: TRBJ2-3; V gene: TRBV28; CDR3 length: 12; clone size: few; D gene: NA; CDR3 DNA: TGTGCCAGCAGTCTCGCCAGAGGTACGCAGTATTTT; CDR3 protein: CASSLARGTQYF
J gene: TRBJ2-2; V gene: TRBV7-8; CDR3 length: 15; clone size: NA; D gene: TRBD2; CDR3 DNA: TGTGCCAGCAGCGCCCGGGAGGGTCGGGCCGGGGAGCTGTTTTTT; CDR3 protein: CASSAREGRAGELFF
J gene: TRBJ2-2; V gene: TRBV30; CDR3 length: 15; clone size: NA; D gene: TRBD2; CDR3 DNA: TGTGCCTGGAGTGTACTAGCGGGAGGGCCTGGGGAGCTGTTTTTT; CDR3 protein: CAWSVLAGGPGELFF
J gene: TRBJ1-3; V gene: TRBV6-1; CDR3 length: 18; clone size: NA; D gene: TRBD1; CDR3 DNA: TGTGCCAGCAGTACGCCGGGACAGGGGGCGCTTACCCGGAACACCATATATTTT; CDR3 protein: CASSTPGQGALTRNTIYF
J gene: TRBJ2-3; V gene: TRBV5-1; CDR3 length: 14; clone size: many; D gene: NA; CDR3 DNA: TGCGCCAGCAGGACCCGGGACTTCACAGATACGCAGTATTTT; CDR3 protein: CASRTRDFTDTQYF
J gene: TRBJ2-7; V gene: TRBV10-1; CDR3 length: 15; clone size: many; D gene: TRBD2; CDR3 DNA: TGCGCCAGCAGTGAGTCTTTAGCGGGAGGCTACGAGCAGTACTTC; CDR3 protein: CASSESLAGGYEQYF
J gene: TRBJ2-1; V gene: TRBV11-3; CDR3 length: 16; clone size: few; D gene: TRBD2; CDR3 DNA: TGTGCCAGCAGCCCTCGGGCTAGCGGCCTCAGGAATGAGCAGTTCTTC; CDR3 protein: CASSPRASGLRNEQFF
J gene: TRBJ1-1; V gene: TRBV18; CDR3 length: 11; clone size: NA; D gene: NA; CDR3 DNA: TGTGCCAGCTCACCAGGGATTGAAGCTTTCTTT; CDR3 protein: CASSPGIEAFF
J gene: TRBJ2-7; V gene: TRBV4-2; CDR3 length: 15; clone size: NA; D gene: TRBD2; CDR3 DNA: TGTGCCAGCAGCCAAATCGGGGGGGCGGCGTACGAGCAGTACTTC; CDR3 protein: CASSQIGGAAYEQYF
J gene: TRBJ2-1; V gene: TRBV7-2; CDR3 length: 15; clone size: NA; D gene: TRBD2; CDR3 DNA: TGTGCCAGCAGCGTCTGGACTAGCGGGAGGAGTGAGCAGTTCTTC; CDR3 protein: CASSVWTSGRSEQFF
J gene: TRBJ1-6; V gene: TRBV5-5; CDR3 length: 15; clone size: NA; D gene: TRBD1; CDR3 DNA: TGTGCCAGCAGCCGCACGGGACAGGGGGAGTCACCCCTCCACTTT; CDR3 protein: CASSRTGQGESPLHF
J gene: TRBJ2-3; V gene: TRBV25-1; CDR3 length: 17; clone size: NA; D gene: TRBD2; CDR3 DNA: TGTGCCAGCAGTGAATATATAAGCGGGAGGGCCACAGATACGCAGTATTTT; CDR3 protein: CASSEYISGRATDTQYF
J gene: TRBJ2-2; V gene: TRBV6-1; CDR3 length: 14; clone size: few; D gene: NA; CDR3 DNA: TGTGCCAGCAGTGGTCGACAGAACACCGGGGAGCTGTTTTTT; CDR3 protein: CASSGRQNTGELFF
J gene: TRBJ2-1; V gene: TRBV20-1; CDR3 length: 16; clone size: many; D gene: NA; CDR3 DNA: TGCAGTGCTAGAGATCAGCGTCCGAGCTCCTACAATGAGCAGTTCTTC; CDR3 protein: CSARDQRPSSYNEQFF
J gene: TRBJ2-7; V gene: TRBV9; CDR3 length: 14; clone size: many; D gene: TRBD2; CDR3 DNA: TGTGCCAGCAGCGGTAGCGGGGGGGCCCACGAGCAGTACTTC; CDR3 protein: CASSGSGGAHEQYF
J gene: TRBJ2-3; V gene: TRBV20-1; CDR3 length: 18; clone size: NA; D gene: NA; CDR3 DNA: TGCAGTGCTAGAGATCTCTCTCGGAGGGACTCCTACACAGATACGCAGTATTTT; CDR3 protein: CSARDLSRRDSYTDTQYF
J gene: TRBJ2-5; V gene: TRBV7-6; CDR3 length: 14; clone size: few; D gene: NA; CDR3 DNA: TGTGCCAGCAGCCGATTAGGACCGCAAGAGACCCAGTACTTC; CDR3 protein: CASSRLGPQETQYF
J gene: TRBJ1-1; V gene: TRBV28; CDR3 length: 15; clone size: NA; D gene: NA; CDR3 DNA: TGTGCCAGCAGTTTACTGGTCCCAGGGGACACTGAAGCTTTCTTT; CDR3 protein: CASSLLVPGDTEAFF
J gene: TRBJ1-1; V gene: TRBV12-3/TRBV12-4; CDR3 length: 14; clone size: few; D gene: NA; CDR3 DNA: TGTGCCAGCACTCACGGGGCAGCGAACACTGAAGCTTTCTTT; CDR3 protein: CASTHGAANTEAFF
J gene: TRBJ1-1; V gene: TRBV9; CDR3 length: 16; clone size: NA; D gene: NA; CDR3 DNA: TGTGCCAGCAGTCGCGCGGGTGGGCAAACCAACGCTGAAGCTTTCTTT; CDR3 protein: CASSRAGGQTNAEAFF
J gene: TRBJ2-2; V gene: TRBV7-3; CDR3 length: 13; clone size: NA; D gene: NA; CDR3 DNA: TGTGCCAGCAGCCGGATAGTCACCGGGGAGCTGTTTTTT; CDR3 protein: CASSRIVTGELFF
J gene: TRBJ2-2; V gene: TRBV24-1; CDR3 length: 15; clone size: NA; D gene: TRBD1; CDR3 DNA: TGTGCCACCAGTGGCGGACAGGGGTTCACCGGGGAGCTGTTTTTT; CDR3 protein: CATSGGQGFTGELFF
J gene: TRBJ2-7; V gene: TRBV6-5; CDR3 length: 12; clone size: few; D gene: NA; CDR3 DNA: TGTGCCAGCAGCACCGGGAACTACGAGCAGTACTTC; CDR3 protein: CASSTGNYEQYF
J gene: TRBJ1-1; V gene: TRBV5-5; CDR3 length: 16; clone size: few; D gene: NA; CDR3 DNA: TGTGCCAGCAGCCAGGCCTTACGGGGAGGAAACACTGAAGCTTTCTTT; CDR3 protein: CASSQALRGGNTEAFF
J gene: TRBJ2-2; V gene: TRBV6-2/TRBV6-3; CDR3 length: 13; clone size: NA; D gene: NA; CDR3 DNA: TGTGCCAGCAGTAAAAGAAACACCGGGGAGCTGTTTTTT; CDR3 protein: CASSKRNTGELFF
J gene: TRBJ1-1; V gene: TRBV7-8; CDR3 length: 15; clone size: NA; D gene: NA; CDR3 DNA: TGTGCCAGCAGCTTAGCCGGACAGTTGAACACTGAAGCTTTCTTT; CDR3 protein: CASSLAGQLNTEAFF
J gene: TRBJ2-5; V gene: TRBV10-3; CDR3 length: 15; clone size: many; D gene: NA; CDR3 DNA: TGTGCCATCAGTGAGTCAGGGGCAGGAGAAGAGACCCAGTACTTC; CDR3 protein: CAISESGAGEETQYF
J gene: TRBJ2-5; V gene: TRBV3-1; CDR3 length: 15; clone size: many; D gene: NA; CDR3 DNA: TGTGCCAGCAGCCAAAGGCAGGGGCTTGCGGAGACCCAGTACTTC; CDR3 protein: CASSQRQGLAETQYF
J gene: TRBJ1-5; V gene: TRBV2; CDR3 length: 15; clone size: few; D gene: NA; CDR3 DNA: TGTGCCGGAGGGGACGGCAGGGGCGGCAATCAGCCCCAGCATTTT; CDR3 protein: CAGGDGRGGNQPQHF
J gene: TRBJ2-7; V gene: TRBV15; CDR3 length: 17; clone size: few; D gene: TRBD2; CDR3 DNA: TGTGCCACCGGGGACGGGAGACTAGCGGGGGGAACCTACGAGCAGTACTTC; CDR3 protein: CATGDGRLAGGTYEQYF